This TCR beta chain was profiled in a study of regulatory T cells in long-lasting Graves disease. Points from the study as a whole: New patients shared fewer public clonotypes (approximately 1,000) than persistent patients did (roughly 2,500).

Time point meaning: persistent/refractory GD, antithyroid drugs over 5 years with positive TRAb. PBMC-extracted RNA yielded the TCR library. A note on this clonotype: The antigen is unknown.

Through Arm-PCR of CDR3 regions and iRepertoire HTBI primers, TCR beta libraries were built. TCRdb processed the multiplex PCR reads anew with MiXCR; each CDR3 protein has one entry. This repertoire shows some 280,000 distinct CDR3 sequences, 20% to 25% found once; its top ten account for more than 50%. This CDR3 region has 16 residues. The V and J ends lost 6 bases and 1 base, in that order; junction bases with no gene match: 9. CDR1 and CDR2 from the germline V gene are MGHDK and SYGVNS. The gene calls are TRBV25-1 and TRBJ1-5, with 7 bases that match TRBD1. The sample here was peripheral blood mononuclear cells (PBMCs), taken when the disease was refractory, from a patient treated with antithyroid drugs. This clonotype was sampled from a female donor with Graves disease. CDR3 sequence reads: CASRYTRQGSNQPQHF. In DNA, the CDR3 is TGTGCCAGCAGATACACCCGACAGGGAAGCAATCAGCCCCAGCATTTT.